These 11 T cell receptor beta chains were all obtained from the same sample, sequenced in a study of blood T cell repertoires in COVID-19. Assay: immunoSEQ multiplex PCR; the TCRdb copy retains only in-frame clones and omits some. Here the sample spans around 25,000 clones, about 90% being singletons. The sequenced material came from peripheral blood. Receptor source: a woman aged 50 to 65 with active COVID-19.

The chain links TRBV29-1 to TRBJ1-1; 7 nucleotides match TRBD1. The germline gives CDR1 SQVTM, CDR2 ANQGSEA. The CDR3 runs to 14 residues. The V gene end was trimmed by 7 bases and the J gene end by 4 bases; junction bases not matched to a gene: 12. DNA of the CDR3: TGCAGCGCAAGTAGAACAGGGGTCGGCACTGAAGCTTTCTTT. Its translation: CSASRTGVGTEAFF.

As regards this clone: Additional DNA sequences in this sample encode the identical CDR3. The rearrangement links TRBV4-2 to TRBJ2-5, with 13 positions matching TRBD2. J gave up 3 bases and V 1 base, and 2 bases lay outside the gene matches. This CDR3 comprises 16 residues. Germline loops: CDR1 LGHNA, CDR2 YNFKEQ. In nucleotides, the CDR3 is TGTGCCAGCAGCCAAGTCGGACTAGCGGGGGAAGAGACCCAGTACTTC. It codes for CASSQVGLAGEETQYF.

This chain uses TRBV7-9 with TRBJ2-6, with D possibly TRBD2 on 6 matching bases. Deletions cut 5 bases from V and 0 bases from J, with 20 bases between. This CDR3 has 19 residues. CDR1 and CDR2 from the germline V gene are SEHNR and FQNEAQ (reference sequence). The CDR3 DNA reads TGTGCCAGCAGCCGTCTAGACGGGGGACTGTACTCTGGGGCCAACGTCCTGACTTTC. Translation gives CASSRLDGGLYSGANVLTF.

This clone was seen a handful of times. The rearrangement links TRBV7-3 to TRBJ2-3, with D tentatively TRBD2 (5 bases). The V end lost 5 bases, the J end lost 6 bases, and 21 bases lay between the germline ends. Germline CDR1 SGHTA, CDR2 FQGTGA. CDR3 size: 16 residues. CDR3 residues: CASSPRARTLLDTQYF. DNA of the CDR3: TGTGCCAGCAGCCCTAGGGCTAGGACTTTATTGGATACGCAGTATTTT.

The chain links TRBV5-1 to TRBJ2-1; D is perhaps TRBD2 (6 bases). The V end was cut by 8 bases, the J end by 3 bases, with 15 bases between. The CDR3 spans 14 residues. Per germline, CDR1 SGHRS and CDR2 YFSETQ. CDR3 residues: CASALTRDYNEQFF. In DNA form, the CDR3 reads TGCGCCAGTGCCCTGACTAGAGACTACAATGAGCAGTTCTTC.

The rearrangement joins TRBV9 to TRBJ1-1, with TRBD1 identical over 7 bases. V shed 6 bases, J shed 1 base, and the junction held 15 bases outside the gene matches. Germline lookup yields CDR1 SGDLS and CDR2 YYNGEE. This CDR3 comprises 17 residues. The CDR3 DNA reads TGTGCCAGCACCAACCGAAGGGGACAGTATAAGAACACTGAAGCTTTCTTT. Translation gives CASTNRRGQYKNTEAFF.

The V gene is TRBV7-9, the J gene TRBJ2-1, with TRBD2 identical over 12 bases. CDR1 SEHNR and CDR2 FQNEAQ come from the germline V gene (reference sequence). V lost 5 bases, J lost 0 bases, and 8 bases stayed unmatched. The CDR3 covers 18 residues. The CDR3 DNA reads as TGTGCCAGCAGCCCTCCTGGACTAGCGGGGAGCTCCTACAATGAGCAGTTCTTC. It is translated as CASSPPGLAGSSYNEQFF.

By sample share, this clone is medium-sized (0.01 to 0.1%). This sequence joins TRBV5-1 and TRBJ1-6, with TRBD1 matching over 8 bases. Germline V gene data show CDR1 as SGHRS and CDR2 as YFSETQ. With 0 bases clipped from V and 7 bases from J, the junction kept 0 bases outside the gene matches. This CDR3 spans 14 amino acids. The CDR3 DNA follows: TGCGCCAGCAGCTTGGACAGGGGGAATTCACCCCTCCACTTT. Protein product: CASSLDRGNSPLHF. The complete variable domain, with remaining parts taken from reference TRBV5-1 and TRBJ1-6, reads KAGVTQTPRYLIKTRGQQVTLSCSPISGHRSVSWYQQTPGQGLQFLFEYFSETQRNKGNFPGRFSGRQFSNSRSEMNVSTLELGDSALYLCASSLDRGNSPLHFGNGTRLTVT.

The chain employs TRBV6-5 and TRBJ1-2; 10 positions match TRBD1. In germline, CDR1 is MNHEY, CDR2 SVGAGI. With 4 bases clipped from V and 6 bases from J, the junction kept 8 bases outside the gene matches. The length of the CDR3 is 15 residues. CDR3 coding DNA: TGTGCCAGCAGTTTCAAGGGACAGGGGATAGATGGCTACACCTTC. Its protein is CASSFKGQGIDGYTF.

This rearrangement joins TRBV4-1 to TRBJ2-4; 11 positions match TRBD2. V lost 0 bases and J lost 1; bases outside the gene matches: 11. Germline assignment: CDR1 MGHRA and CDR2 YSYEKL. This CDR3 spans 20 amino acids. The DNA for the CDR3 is TGCGCCAGCAGCCAAGAATTAGCGGGAGGGCCGGGGGTTGCCAAAAACATTCAGTACTTC. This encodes CASSQELAGGPGVAKNIQYF.

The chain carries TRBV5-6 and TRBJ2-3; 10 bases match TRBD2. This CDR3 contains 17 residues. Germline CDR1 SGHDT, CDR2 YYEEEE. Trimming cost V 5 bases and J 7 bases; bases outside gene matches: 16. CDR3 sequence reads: CASSLPPGAGGPHTQYF. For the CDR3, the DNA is TGTGCCAGCAGTCTTCCCCCTGGAGCGGGAGGGCCCCATACGCAGTATTTT.